One sample yielded the 11 T cell receptor beta chains listed below, sequenced in a study of blood T cell repertoires in COVID-19. This table comes from immunoSEQ multiplex PCR, and its TCRdb copy is limited to in-frame clones, with some not included. Of around 100,000 clones in the sample, 90% to 95% were seen once. Sequenced sample: peripheral blood. The receptors shown here come from a man aged 50 or older with acute or convalescent COVID-19.

This sequence joins TRBV3-1 (or the pseudogene TRBV3-2) and TRBJ2-3, with D uncertain. CDR1 and CDR2 from the germline V gene are LGHDT and YNNKEL (reference sequence). V was pared by 4 bases and J by 2 bases, with 10 bases between. The CDR3 runs to 14 residues. CDR3 loop: CASSRTDPTDTQYF. The CDR3 DNA reads as TGTGCCAGCAGCCGAACAGATCCCACAGATACGCAGTATTTT.

J is TRBJ1-6 and V is TRBV7-9; no reliable D call. CDR1 and CDR2 (germline): SEHNR, FQNEAQ (reference sequence). This CDR3 is 15 amino acids long. V was shortened by 1 base and J by 8 bases, with 12 bases between the two germline ends. CDR3 loop: CASSLGGVPDSPLHF. CDR3 sequence (DNA): TGTGCCAGCAGCTTAGGCGGGGTACCCGATTCACCCCTCCACTTT.

This sequence joins TRBV29-1 and TRBJ2-1; the match to TRBD1 covers 9 bases. The ends lost 8 bases at V and 3 bases at J; junction bases unmatched: 8. The CDR3 contains 14 residues. CDR1 is SQVTM and CDR2 is ANQGSEA in the germline V gene. This CDR3 reads CSTPGQGSYNEQFF. The DNA of the CDR3 is TGCAGCACACCGGGACAGGGAAGCTACAATGAGCAGTTCTTC.

This chain joins TRBV7-2 and TRBJ1-2; 10 nucleotides match TRBD1. Germline assignment: CDR1 SGHTA and CDR2 FQGNSA. The CDR3 contains 15 residues. With V trimmed by 2 bases and J by 4 bases, 4 bases remained unmatched. CDR3 loop: CASSLSGQGRYGYTF. CDR3 DNA sequence: TGTGCCAGCAGCTTATCGGGACAGGGGCGCTATGGCTACACCTTC.

The chain recombines TRBV28 with TRBJ1-1, with a tentative D call TRBD1 (5 bases). V shed 4 bases and J shed 11 bases, with 17 bases lying between them. Per germline, CDR1 MDHEN and CDR2 SYDVKM. This CDR3 is built from 13 residues. CDR3 sequence: CASSSLGGSRAFF. CDR3 coding DNA: TGTGCCAGCAGTTCCCTGGGGGGGTCTCGTGCTTTCTTT.

The chain carries TRBV28 and TRBJ1-4; weak D call: TRBD1 (5 bases). CDR3 length: 16 residues. Germline CDR1 MDHEN, CDR2 SYDVKM. Between the trimmed V and J ends, which lost 7 bases and 2 bases, there was a span of 17 bases. The CDR3 is CASTVLGGGTNEKLFF. The CDR3 coding sequence is TGTGCCAGCACCGTCCTAGGCGGGGGTACTAATGAAAAACTGTTTTTT.

V is TRBV19 and J is TRBJ1-5, with 8 bases lining up with TRBD1. The CDR3 totals 15 residues. Germline CDR1 and CDR2: LNHDA and SQIVND (reference sequence). V lost 5 bases to trimming and J lost 4 bases; unmatched junction nucleotides: 7. The CDR3 reads CASSPGQGGNQPQHF. The CDR3 DNA is TGTGCCAGTAGTCCTGGACAGGGAGGGAATCAGCCCCAGCATTTT.

The chain uses TRBV4-2 and TRBJ2-5, with D possibly TRBD1 on 6 matching bases. The germline V gene has CDR1 LGHNA and CDR2 YNFKEQ. The CDR3 is 14 residues long. Trimming cost V 0 bases and J 5 bases, with 10 bases left between them. The CDR3 nucleotides read TGTGCCAGCAGCCAAGAAAGTAGGGGGGAGACCCAGTACTTC. It is translated as CASSQESRGETQYF.

This chain connects TRBV7-2 to TRBJ1-6; no definite D call. V lost 1 base to trimming and J lost 11 bases, with 9 bases between them. Germline loops: CDR1 SGHTA, CDR2 FQGNSA. The CDR3 sequence is 13 residues long. CDR3 region: CASSLDPATPLHF. In DNA form, the CDR3 reads TGTGCCAGCAGCTTAGACCCTGCTACACCCCTCCACTTT.

A single count supports this clone. This rearrangement joins TRBV6-5 to TRBJ2-3; TRBD2 aligns across 8 bases. The germline V gene encodes CDR1 MNHEY and CDR2 SVGAGI. After removal of 6 bases from V and 1 base from J, the junction contained 6 bases not matched to a gene. The CDR3 extends over 15 amino acids. The CDR3 region is CASRIAAGGTDTQYF. CDR3 DNA sequence: TGTGCCAGCAGAATAGCAGCGGGGGGCACAGATACGCAGTATTTT.

This clone appeared a single time. The V and J genes are TRBV7-9 and TRBJ2-3; possibly TRBD1 for D (5 bases). CDR1 and CDR2 from the germline V gene are SEHNR and FQNEAQ (reference sequence). Trimming shortened V by 5 bases and J by 7 bases, and 10 bases separated the two germline ends. This CDR3 has 12 residues. CDR3 residues: CASSVDSNTQYF. The CDR3 DNA reads TGTGCCAGCAGCGTAGACAGTAATACGCAGTATTTT. The whole variable domain, remainder taken from reference TRBV7-9 and TRBJ2-3, is DTGVSQNPRHKITKRGQNVTFRCDPISEHNRLYWYRQTLGQGPEFLTYFQNEAQLEKSRLLSDRFSAERPKGSFSTLEIQRTEQGDSAMYLCASSVDSNTQYFGPGTRLTVL.